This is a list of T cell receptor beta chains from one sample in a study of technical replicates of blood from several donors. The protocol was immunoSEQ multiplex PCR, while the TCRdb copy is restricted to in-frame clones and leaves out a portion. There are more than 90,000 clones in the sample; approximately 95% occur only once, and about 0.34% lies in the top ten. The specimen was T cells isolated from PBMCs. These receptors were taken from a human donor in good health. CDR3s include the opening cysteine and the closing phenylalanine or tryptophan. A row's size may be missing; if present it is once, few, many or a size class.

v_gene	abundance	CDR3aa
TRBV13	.	CASSFTGRRYEQYF
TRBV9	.	CASSGPPAGQGFRELFF
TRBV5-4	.	CASSPLTSGNTGELFF
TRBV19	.	CASSTGTSEETQYF
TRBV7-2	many	CASSSGVVGYGYTF
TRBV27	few	CASRDYHYTEAFF
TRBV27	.	CASSMTGGSQPQHF
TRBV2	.	CASSGGNQPQHF
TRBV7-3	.	CASSYGITYEQYF
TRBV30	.	CAWTVTDYGYTF
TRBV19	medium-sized	CASSIRKAGDGEAFF
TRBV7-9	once	CASSLARTGGFSFETQYF
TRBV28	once	CASSIRGGVTEAFF
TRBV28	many	CASSTQWSIEAFF
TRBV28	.	CASSASGTGYGYTF
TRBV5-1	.	CASSRPGTDERNIQYF
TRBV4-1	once	CASSRPTGGLWELFF
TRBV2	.	CASRFGGGEQFF
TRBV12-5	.	CASGFFPYEQYF
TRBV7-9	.	CASSLPGQGHEQYF
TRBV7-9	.	CASSFGTVYGYTF
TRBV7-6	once	CASSLNRDREVTEAFF
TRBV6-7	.	CARRGVHRGNTIYF
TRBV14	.	CASSSQLSGEKLFF
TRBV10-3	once	CAISEVGGRASYEQYF
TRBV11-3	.	CASSLELGGTEVSYEQYF
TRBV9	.	CASSAGLAVPYEQYF
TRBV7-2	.	CASSLEEPGLVKGEQFF
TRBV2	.	CASSDTGVSEAFF
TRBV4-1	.	CASSQVEQGALHTGELFF
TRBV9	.	CASSPPRQGYGYTF
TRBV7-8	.	CASSLGQVRVTEAFF
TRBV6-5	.	CASRAGGVNEQFF
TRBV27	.	CASSFAGTGVFTGELFF
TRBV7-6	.	CASSLFSSGGYTDTQYF
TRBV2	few	CASSDLTGESGVGNTIYF
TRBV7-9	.	CASKPLTLAGVVYEQYF
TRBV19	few	CASSRQGNQPQHF
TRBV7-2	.	CASSFLYADRDEKLFF
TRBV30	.	CAWSGGLVNSYEQYF
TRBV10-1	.	CASSSISGRPYNEQFF
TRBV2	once	CASMVSGDHEQYF
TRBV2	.	CASSRLAGGPETQYF
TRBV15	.	CATSRALAGGRETQYF
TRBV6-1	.	CASRAGAGLGAEETQYF
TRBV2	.	CASRAQGLGTEAFF
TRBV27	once	CASSLSRQRTDTQYF
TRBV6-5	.	CASRNQWPETQYF